These 29 T cell receptor beta chains were sequenced from one sample in a study of somatic mutations in cytotoxic T cells in rheumatoid arthritis. Sequenced by immunoSEQ multiplex PCR; TCRdb stores in-frame clones only, minus some. Counted here are tens of thousands of clones, 65% to 85% occurring once; the ten biggest clones make up 11%. Sequencing was carried out using CD8+ T cells sorted from blood. The receptors here all came from an adult with rheumatoid arthritis.

V is TRBV2 and J is TRBJ2-7; no clear D gene. Germline V gene lookup returns CDR1 SNHLY and CDR2 FYNNEI. The V gene lost 1 base and the J gene lost 5 bases, with 15 bases spanning the gap. The CDR3 sequence is 15 residues long. CDR3 region: CASSEEAVVVDEQYF. The CDR3 bases are TGTGCCAGCAGTGAAGAAGCAGTAGTTGTGGACGAGCAGTACTTC.

This clone was detected only a few times. The V and J genes are TRBV5-1 and TRBJ2-7; TRBD2 matches at 10 bases. The CDR3 runs to 16 residues. The germline gives CDR1 SGHRS, CDR2 YFSETQ. The V gene end was trimmed by 4 bases and the J gene end by 2 bases; junction bases not matched to a gene: 9. This chain's CDR3 is CASSPGTSESAYEQYF. As DNA, the CDR3 is TGCGCCAGCAGCCCCGGGACTAGCGAGTCCGCCTACGAGCAGTACTTC.

The V gene is TRBV15, the J gene TRBJ2-7; 11 bases line up with TRBD2. V dropped 5 bases and J dropped 4; count of bases not matched to a gene: 7. The CDR3 has 15 amino acids. Per germline, CDR1 LNHNV and CDR2 YYDKDF (reference sequence). CDR3 residues: CATSPRTSGYYEQYF. The DNA for the CDR3 is TGTGCCACCAGCCCCCGGACTAGCGGGTATTACGAGCAGTACTTC. The full variable domain, completed using reference TRBV15 and TRBJ2-7, is DAMVIQNPRYQVTQFGKPVTLSCSQTLNHNVMYWYQQKSSQAPKLLFHYYDKDFNNEADTPDNFQSRRPNTSFCFLDIRSPGLGDTAMYLCATSPRTSGYYEQYFGPGTRLTVT.

The chain combines TRBV5-6 with TRBJ2-5; 8 nucleotides match TRBD2. Germline V CDR1 and CDR2: SGHDT, YYEEEE. This CDR3 comprises 16 residues. V trimming: 0 bases; J trimming: 5 bases; junction bases outside the gene matches: 9. Here the CDR3 DNA reads TGTGCCAGCAGCTTGGCCACGGGGGGGCCTGTGGAGACCCAGTACTTC. It codes for CASSLATGGPVETQYF.

A few counts support this clone. The V gene is TRBV27, the J gene TRBJ2-7, with 7 bases that match TRBD1. The V gene end was trimmed by 6 bases and the J gene end by 6 bases; junction bases not matched to a gene: 11. Germline loops: CDR1 MNHEY, CDR2 SMNVEV (reference sequence). This CDR3 has 14 amino acids. The CDR3 DNA reads as TGTGCCAGCAGCCCAACGACAGGGCGCCGCGAGCAGTACTTC. Translation gives CASSPTTGRREQYF.

Concerning this clone: Additional DNA sequences in this sample encode the identical CDR3. The chain couples TRBV4-3 to TRBJ1-1; unclear D gene. Per germline, CDR1 LGHNA and CDR2 YSLEER. V was pared by 9 bases and J by 1 base, with 12 bases between. The CDR3 is made up of 13 amino acids. The CDR3, as DNA: TGCGCCAGTAGCTGGGCGGAGAACACTGAAGCTTTCTTT. This gives the protein CASSWAENTEAFF.

The chain recombines TRBV5-6 with TRBJ1-6; no clear D gene. Looked up from germline, CDR1 is SGHDT and CDR2 is YYEEEE. The CDR3 is 15 amino acids. V was cut by 4 bases and J by 8 bases, with 16 bases left in between. CDR3 coding DNA: TGTGCCAGCAGCCAGCCAGGTTCTGCCTATTCACCCCTCCACTTT. Protein: CASSQPGSAYSPLHF.

This chain connects TRBV4-1 to TRBJ2-5, with unresolved D. V was pared by 4 bases and J by 5 bases, with 14 bases between. The CDR3 loop spans 14 amino acids. Looked up from germline, CDR1 is MGHRA and CDR2 is YSYEKL. The CDR3 DNA reads TGCGCCAGCAGCCGCTTTTCCGGGTATGAGACCCAGTACTTC. It specifies CASSRFSGYETQYF.

The chain's CDR3 is CASSLFGDSGNTIYF. For the CDR3, the DNA is TGTGCCAGCAGCTTATTCGGGGACTCCGGAAACACCATATATTTT. This chain connects TRBV7-8 to TRBJ1-3; possibly TRBD1 for D (5 bases). Trimming pared 2 bases from V and 4 bases from J, leaving 12 bases between. The germline V gene has CDR1 SGHVS and CDR2 FQNEAQ. The length of the CDR3 is 15 residues.

The genes are TRBV4-3 and TRBJ1-2; 9 nucleotides agree with TRBD1. J was trimmed by 8 bases and V by 0 bases; bases with no gene match: 7. The CDR3 has 15 amino acids. Germline V gene lookup returns CDR1 LGHNA and CDR2 YSLEER. CDR3 sequence (DNA): TGCGCCAGCAGCCAAGATTGGGACAGGGCGCACGGCTACACCTTC. Translated, it gives CASSQDWDRAHGYTF.

In this sample, this clone turned up once. This CDR3 reads CASRPDGSSYNSPLHF. The CDR3 DNA sequence: TGTGCCAGCAGACCCGACGGGAGCTCCTATAATTCACCCCTCCACTTT. This chain uses TRBV5-4 with TRBJ1-6; D not resolved. Deletions cut 5 bases from V and 0 bases from J, with 12 bases between. CDR3 size: 16 residues. Germline V gene lookup returns CDR1 SGHNT and CDR2 YYREEE (reference sequence).

The chain recombines TRBV4-2 with TRBJ2-2, with TRBD1 identical over 7 bases. This CDR3 region has 17 residues. The V and J ends lost 0 bases and 3 bases, in that order; junction bases with no gene match: 7. Germline V gives CDR1 LGHNA, CDR2 YNFKEQ. The CDR3 region is CASSQEPQGEYTGELFF. The CDR3 nucleotides are TGTGCCAGCAGCCAAGAACCCCAGGGGGAATACACCGGGGAGCTGTTTTTT.

The V gene is TRBV7-9, the J gene TRBJ1-1; no clear D gene. V lost 5 bases and J 4 bases, leaving 17 bases between the germline ends. Per germline, CDR1 SEHNR and CDR2 FQNEAQ (reference sequence). CDR3 length equals 15 residues. This chain's CDR3 is CASSQPGSERTEAFF. CDR3 DNA sequence: TGTGCCAGCAGCCAGCCCGGGTCCGAGCGCACTGAAGCTTTCTTT.

The chain employs TRBV14 and TRBJ2-7; D might be TRBD2 (7 bases). V lost 4 bases to trimming and J lost 6 bases, with 16 bases between them. The length of the CDR3 is 14 residues. The V gene's germline CDR1 is SGHDN and CDR2 FVKESK. CDR3: CASSPQGRGAEQYF. DNA of the CDR3: TGTGCCAGCAGCCCCCAAGGGAGGGGGGCCGAGCAGTACTTC.

The V call is TRBV5-4, the J call TRBJ1-2; D call uncertain. The CDR3 has 15 residues. V was cut by 0 bases and J by 0 bases, with 9 bases left in between. CDR1 is SGHNT and CDR2 is YYREEE in the germline V gene (reference sequence). The DNA for the CDR3 is TGTGCCAGCAGCTTGGAGCCGGGAGCTAACTATGGCTACACCTTC. It is translated as CASSLEPGANYGYTF.

The rearrangement uses TRBV5-5 and TRBJ1-5; D perhaps matches TRBD1 (6 bases). Germline loops: CDR1 SGHKS, CDR2 YYEKEE (reference sequence). Trimming left V 0 bases short and J 4 bases short, with 14 bases between. The CDR3 covers 16 residues. For the CDR3, the DNA is TGTGCCAGCAGCTTGGATGTGACAGGCATAAATCAGCCCCAGCATTTT. This sequence encodes CASSLDVTGINQPQHF.

The genes are TRBV2 and TRBJ1-5; TRBD1 aligns across 8 bases. Trimming cost V 3 bases and J 2 bases; bases outside gene matches: 6. The CDR3 sequence is 16 residues long. Germline-derived CDR1 and CDR2 are SNHLY and FYNNEI. CDR3 sequence reads: CASSDPDRAGNQPQHF. CDR3 in DNA: TGTGCCAGCAGTGATCCGGACAGGGCGGGCAATCAGCCCCAGCATTTT.

The chain employs TRBV30 and TRBJ2-6; D possibly uses TRBD1 or TRBD2 (5 bases each). This CDR3 comprises 17 residues. Germline values: CDR1 GTSNPN, CDR2 SVGIG (reference sequence). The V and J ends lost 5 bases and 0 bases respectively, with 17 bases between them. The CDR3 region is CAWVLGDPRSGANVLTF. CDR3 coding DNA: TGTGCCTGGGTCCTTGGGGACCCACGCTCTGGGGCCAACGTCCTGACTTTC. Full variable domain (outside the CDR3, taken from reference TRBV30 and TRBJ2-6): SQTIHQWPATLVQPVGSPLSLECTVEGTSNPNLYWYRQAAGRGLQLLFYSVGIGQISSEVPQNLSASRPQDRQFILSSKKLLLSDSGFYLCAWVLGDPRSGANVLTFGAGSRLTVL.

V and J are TRBV6-1 and TRBJ2-7, with TRBD2 matching 13 bases. CDR1 and CDR2 (germline): MNHNS, SASEGT. Losses at the gene ends were 8 bases for V and 5 bases for J; bases not matched to a gene: 3. This CDR3 has 13 residues. CDR3 sequence: CASAGLAGDEQYF. CDR3 coding DNA: TGTGCCAGCGCAGGACTAGCGGGAGACGAGCAGTACTTC.

This clone was detected only once. The V call is TRBV6-5, the J call TRBJ2-6; D is undetermined. Germline V gene sequence: CDR1 MNHEY, CDR2 SVGAGI. With 0 bases removed from V and 0 bases from J, the gap between germline ends came to 3 bases. The CDR3 contains 15 residues. The CDR3 DNA sequence: TGTGCCAGCAGTTACTCTCGCTCTGGGGCCAACGTCCTGACTTTC. It specifies CASSYSRSGANVLTF.

This rearrangement joins TRBV15 to TRBJ2-2; D is possibly TRBD1 or TRBD2 (6 bases each). The CDR3 totals 16 residues. Trimming took off 0 bases at V and 6 bases at J, with 14 bases between the two ends. CDR1 and CDR2 from the germline V gene are LNHNV and YYDKDF (reference sequence). CDR3 region: CATSREPAGEAGELFF. Here the CDR3 DNA reads TGTGCCACCAGCAGAGAACCAGCAGGGGAGGCCGGGGAGCTGTTTTTT.

The chain employs TRBV4-1 and TRBJ2-1; 10 positions match TRBD1. CDR3 size: 14 residues. V was clipped by 4 bases and J by 8 bases; unmatched bases: 5. Germline V gene lookup returns CDR1 MGHRA and CDR2 YSYEKL. The CDR3 sequence: CASSRRQGADEQFF. The DNA for the CDR3 is TGCGCCAGCAGCCGACGACAGGGGGCGGATGAGCAGTTCTTC.

V usage is TRBV10-3 and J usage is TRBJ1-1; TRBD1 matches 8 bases. Germline CDR1 and CDR2: ENHRY and SYGVKD. Trimming at V came to 6 bases and at J to 0 bases, leaving 9 bases not matched to a gene. The CDR3 spans 16 residues. The CDR3 region has the DNA TGTGCCATCAGAGCCCAGGGGGCGCGAATGAACACTGAAGCTTTCTTT. It yields the protein CAIRAQGARMNTEAFF.

The chain couples TRBV6-5 to TRBJ1-6; the D is unclear. Per germline, CDR1 MNHEY and CDR2 SVGAGI. The ends were cut back, 1 base at V and 0 bases at J, with 7 bases in the middle. The CDR3 has 16 amino acids. DNA of the CDR3: TGTGCCAGCAGTTACTTCGGGAGCTCCTATAATTCACCCCTCCACTTT. Its protein is CASSYFGSSYNSPLHF.

As DNA, the CDR3 is TGTGCCAGCAGTGCTCAGGGTAATGGCTATGGCTACACCTTC. Amino acid sequence: CASSAQGNGYGYTF. V and J are TRBV6-1 and TRBJ1-2; D is possibly TRBD1 (5 bases). Trimming removed 4 bases at V and 4 bases at J, with 13 bases between. The CDR3 contains 14 residues. Germline V gives CDR1 MNHNS, CDR2 SASEGT.

The V gene is TRBV14, the J gene TRBJ1-4, with D unclear. V shed 0 bases and J shed 0 bases, with 11 bases lying between them. The germline V gene encodes CDR1 SGHDN and CDR2 FVKESK. The CDR3 is 17 residues long. The CDR3 DNA follows: TGTGCCAGCAGCCAAGATCCCGCCGGAACAACTAATGAAAAACTGTTTTTT. This sequence encodes CASSQDPAGTTNEKLFF.

This chain links TRBV6-5 with TRBJ2-7; D tentatively fits TRBD1 or TRBD2 (5 bases each). V lost 2 bases to trimming and J lost 5 bases, with 7 bases between them. This CDR3 spans 12 amino acids. Germline CDR1 and CDR2: MNHEY and SVGAGI. The CDR3 coding sequence is TGTGCCAGCAGTTACGGGGGTAACGAGCAGTACTTC. Translation gives CASSYGGNEQYF.

V and J are TRBV7-8 and TRBJ2-4; 7 nucleotides agree with TRBD2. V dropped 3 bases and J dropped 8; count of bases not matched to a gene: 10. The CDR3 has 15 amino acids. Germline CDR1 SGHVS, CDR2 FQNEAQ. CDR3 sequence reads: CASSFGGTGRDIQYF. CDR3 nucleotides: TGTGCCAGCAGCTTCGGGGGGACGGGGCGAGACATTCAGTACTTC.

This chain uses TRBV2 with TRBJ1-1; TRBD1 is a possible D gene (5 bases). Trimming cost V 5 bases and J 8 bases, with 9 bases left between them. Germline-derived CDR1 and CDR2 are SNHLY and FYNNEI. This CDR3 has 11 residues. The DNA for the CDR3 is TGTGCCAGCAGTCCCCGGGGGGAAGCTTTCTTT. It yields the protein CASSPRGEAFF.